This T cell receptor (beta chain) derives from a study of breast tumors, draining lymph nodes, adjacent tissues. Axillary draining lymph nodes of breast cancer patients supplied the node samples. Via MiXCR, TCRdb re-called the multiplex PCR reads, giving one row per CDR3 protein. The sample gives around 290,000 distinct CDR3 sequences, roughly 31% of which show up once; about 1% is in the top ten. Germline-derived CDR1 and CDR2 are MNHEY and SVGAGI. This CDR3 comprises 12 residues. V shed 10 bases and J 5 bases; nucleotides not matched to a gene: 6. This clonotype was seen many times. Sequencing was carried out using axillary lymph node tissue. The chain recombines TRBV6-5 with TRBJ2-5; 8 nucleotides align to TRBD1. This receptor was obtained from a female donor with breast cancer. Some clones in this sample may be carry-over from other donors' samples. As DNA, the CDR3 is TGTGCCACCCAGGGGGCGGTTGAGACCCAGTACTTC. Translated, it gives CATQGAVETQYF.